These T cell receptor beta chains were read from a single sample in a study of shared clonotypes between healthy human individuals. Data came from immunoSEQ multiplex PCR; TCRdb stores just in-frame clones and leaves some out. This sample yields around 550,000 clones, of which about 95% are seen a single time; approximately 0.06% belongs to the top ten. Sequences were obtained from naive CD4+ T cells sorted from blood. The receptors derive from a woman in her twenties or thirties in good health. The CDR3 runs from the conserved cysteine through the conserved F or W. The D gene is left open where the match is weak. Only some rows state a clone size, as once, few, many or a class for expanded clones.

j_call: TRBJ2-1; v_call: TRBV5-8; d_call: TRBD2; clone_size: -; cdr3_nt: TGTGCCAGCAGCCACCACCCGCCCGGGGGGAAGGGGTACAATGAGCAGTTCTTC; cdr3_aa: CASSHHPPGGKGYNEQFF
j_call: TRBJ2-7; v_call: TRBV2; d_call: -; clone_size: -; cdr3_nt: TGTGCCAGCAGGCGGACGGAATATTGGGATTACGAGCAGTACTTC; cdr3_aa: CASRRTEYWDYEQYF
j_call: TRBJ1-5; v_call: TRBV5-6; d_call: -; clone_size: -; cdr3_nt: TGTGCCAGCAGCATAGGTCGTCAGAACGCAGGGTATAGCAATCAGCCCCAGCATTTT; cdr3_aa: CASSIGRQNAGYSNQPQHF
j_call: TRBJ2-7; v_call: TRBV18; d_call: -; clone_size: -; cdr3_nt: TGTGCCAGCTCACCTCCGGGACCGATCTACGAGCAGTACTTC; cdr3_aa: CASSPPGPIYEQYF
j_call: TRBJ2-1; v_call: TRBV6-5; d_call: TRBD2; clone_size: once; cdr3_nt: TGTGCCAGCAGTTACTCGAGGACTAGCAAGGCTAATGAGCAGTTCTTC; cdr3_aa: CASSYSRTSKANEQFF
j_call: TRBJ1-5; v_call: TRBV6-5; d_call: -; clone_size: once; cdr3_nt: TGTGCCAGCAGTTACTCTTGGGGGGGCGGGCAGCCCCAGCATTTT; cdr3_aa: CASSYSWGGGQPQHF
j_call: TRBJ2-5; v_call: TRBV7-9; d_call: TRBD1; clone_size: -; cdr3_nt: TGTGCCAGCAGCCCGGGACAGGGGGTTGAGCAGTACTTC; cdr3_aa: CASSPGQGVEQYF
j_call: TRBJ1-3; v_call: TRBV18; d_call: -; clone_size: -; cdr3_nt: TGTGCCAGCTCACCACAGAAAAGCTTCTCTGGAAACACCATATATTTT; cdr3_aa: CASSPQKSFSGNTIYF
j_call: TRBJ2-7; v_call: TRBV5-1; d_call: TRBD1; clone_size: -; cdr3_nt: TGCGCCAGCAGCTCACAGGGGACGACCGCCTACGAGCAGTACTTC; cdr3_aa: CASSSQGTTAYEQYF
j_call: TRBJ1-1; v_call: TRBV16; d_call: -; clone_size: few; cdr3_nt: TGTGCCAGCAGCCAATCGAGGGGGGTTCTGGCTTTCTTT; cdr3_aa: CASSQSRGVLAFF
j_call: TRBJ2-7; v_call: TRBV28; d_call: -; clone_size: -; cdr3_nt: TGTGCCAGCAGTCCATACGGGGCAGGTAACTACGAGCAGTACTTC; cdr3_aa: CASSPYGAGNYEQYF
j_call: TRBJ1-2; v_call: TRBV7-8; d_call: -; clone_size: -; cdr3_nt: TGTGCCAGCAGCTTAGCGCAAAGGACAGCCGCCACTAACTATGGCTACACCTTC; cdr3_aa: CASSLAQRTAATNYGYTF
j_call: TRBJ2-2; v_call: TRBV11-2; d_call: TRBD2; clone_size: -; cdr3_nt: TGTGCCAGCAGCTTTAGACTAGCGGAGAACACCGGGGAGCTGTTTTTT; cdr3_aa: CASSFRLAENTGELFF
j_call: TRBJ2-7; v_call: TRBV5-6; d_call: TRBD2; clone_size: -; cdr3_nt: TGTGCCAGCAGCTGGGGACTAGCGAACGAGCAGTACTTC; cdr3_aa: CASSWGLANEQYF
j_call: TRBJ2-7; v_call: TRBV18; d_call: -; clone_size: -; cdr3_nt: TGTGCCAGCTCACCGGGACCCTCAACCCTCGAGCAGTACTTC; cdr3_aa: CASSPGPSTLEQYF
j_call: TRBJ2-2; v_call: TRBV28; d_call: -; clone_size: -; cdr3_nt: TGTGCCAGCAGTTCGGGGCCAGGCCTTAACACCGGGGAGCTGTTTTTT; cdr3_aa: CASSSGPGLNTGELFF
j_call: TRBJ1-6; v_call: TRBV30; d_call: -; clone_size: -; cdr3_nt: TGTGCCTGGAGTGGGCTAGGGGATTCACCCCTCCACTTT; cdr3_aa: CAWSGLGDSPLHF
j_call: TRBJ1-2; v_call: TRBV28; d_call: -; clone_size: -; cdr3_nt: TGTGCCAGCAATACCCAGGAGGGCACTAACTATGGCTACACCTTC; cdr3_aa: CASNTQEGTNYGYTF
j_call: TRBJ1-4; v_call: TRBV7-2; d_call: -; clone_size: -; cdr3_nt: TGTGCCAGCAGCTTAGCCGGACCGGAGGCTTTAAAACTGTTTTTT; cdr3_aa: CASSLAGPEALKLFF
j_call: TRBJ2-7; v_call: TRBV28; d_call: TRBD1; clone_size: -; cdr3_nt: TGTGCCAGCAGTACGACAGGGGGGGTTAGCGGCTACGAGCAGTACTTC; cdr3_aa: CASSTTGGVSGYEQYF
j_call: TRBJ1-2; v_call: TRBV5-6; d_call: -; clone_size: -; cdr3_nt: TGTGCCAGCAGCTTGGATACCTATGGCTACACCTTC; cdr3_aa: CASSLDTYGYTF
j_call: TRBJ2-7; v_call: TRBV10-3; d_call: -; clone_size: -; cdr3_nt: TGTGCCATCAGTGATACGTTGCAGGGCAAGATCGAGCAGTACTTC; cdr3_aa: CAISDTLQGKIEQYF
j_call: TRBJ2-7; v_call: TRBV7-9; d_call: -; clone_size: -; cdr3_nt: TGTGCCAGCAGCTTTAGCGGCTACGAGCAGTACTTC; cdr3_aa: CASSFSGYEQYF
j_call: TRBJ1-2; v_call: TRBV5-1; d_call: -; clone_size: -; cdr3_nt: TGCGCCAGCAGCTTGGAGTCGGGAACGGGTGGCTACACCTTC; cdr3_aa: CASSLESGTGGYTF
j_call: TRBJ1-3; v_call: TRBV5-1; d_call: TRBD1; clone_size: -; cdr3_nt: TGCGCCAGCAGATTACAGGGGCCATCTTTCTCTGGAAACACCATATATTTT; cdr3_aa: CASRLQGPSFSGNTIYF